Listed below are T cell receptor beta chains from one sample, sequenced in a study of T cells after yellow fever vaccination. TCRdb passed the 5' RACE reads through MiXCR, listing each CDR3 protein once. The sample includes about 320,000 distinct CDR3 sequences, approximately 4.3% of them seen just once. The sample consisted of PBMCs, taken 15 days after the yellow fever booster vaccination. Every receptor here comes from a man between 18 and 29 years old who received the YFV17D yellow fever vaccine. The CDR3 runs from the conserved cysteine through the conserved F or W. A D gene is named only where the DNA matches it firmly. A clone size is listed for some rows: how often the clone was seen (once, few, many), or a class if it is expanded.

j_gene: TRBJ1-1
v_gene: TRBV6-5
abundance: many
d_gene: .
CDR3aa: CASSYGGGGAFF
CDR3nt: TGTGCCAGCAGTTACGGGGGTGGAGGAGCTTTCTTT

j_gene: TRBJ2-5
v_gene: TRBV7-2
abundance: many
d_gene: TRBD1
CDR3aa: CASTTGRSATQYF
CDR3nt: TGTGCCTCCACGACAGGGCGGTCAGCGACCCAGTACTTC

j_gene: TRBJ2-7
v_gene: TRBV15
abundance: few
d_gene: .
CDR3aa: CATSRDGGGAYEQYF
CDR3nt: TGTGCCACCAGCAGAGATGGTGGGGGTGCCTACGAGCAGTACTTC

j_gene: TRBJ1-4
v_gene: TRBV12-3/TRBV12-4
abundance: many
d_gene: .
CDR3aa: CASSRQGTNEKLFF
CDR3nt: TGTGCCAGCAGCCGTCAGGGTACTAATGAAAAACTGTTTTTT

j_gene: TRBJ1-6
v_gene: TRBV5-1
abundance: few
d_gene: .
CDR3aa: CASSLSGTSNSPLHF
CDR3nt: TGCGCCAGCAGCTTGTCTGGGACAAGCAATTCACCCCTCCACTTT

j_gene: TRBJ1-1
v_gene: TRBV6-5
abundance: few
d_gene: .
CDR3aa: CASRGGTSTEAFF
CDR3nt: TGTGCCAGCCGGGGGGGAACCTCTACTGAAGCTTTCTTT

j_gene: TRBJ2-7
v_gene: TRBV20-1
abundance: many
d_gene: .
CDR3aa: CSARAGKGLNEQYF
CDR3nt: TGCAGTGCTAGAGCAGGGAAGGGGCTTAACGAGCAGTACTTC

j_gene: TRBJ1-1
v_gene: TRBV27
abundance: .
d_gene: .
CDR3aa: CASSSFILNTEAFF
CDR3nt: TGTGCCAGCAGTTCGTTTATCCTGAACACTGAAGCTTTCTTT

j_gene: TRBJ2-5
v_gene: TRBV5-6
abundance: many
d_gene: TRBD2
CDR3aa: CASSYGGGETQYF
CDR3nt: TGTGCCAGCAGCTATGGGGGGGGAGAGACCCAGTACTTC

j_gene: TRBJ1-2
v_gene: TRBV28
abundance: few
d_gene: .
CDR3aa: CASSGISGYTF
CDR3nt: TGTGCCAGCTCAGGGATTAGTGGCTACACCTTC

j_gene: TRBJ2-6
v_gene: TRBV5-4
abundance: few
d_gene: .
CDR3aa: CASSLFGANVLTF
CDR3nt: TGTGCCAGCAGCTTGTTTGGGGCCAACGTCCTGACTTTC